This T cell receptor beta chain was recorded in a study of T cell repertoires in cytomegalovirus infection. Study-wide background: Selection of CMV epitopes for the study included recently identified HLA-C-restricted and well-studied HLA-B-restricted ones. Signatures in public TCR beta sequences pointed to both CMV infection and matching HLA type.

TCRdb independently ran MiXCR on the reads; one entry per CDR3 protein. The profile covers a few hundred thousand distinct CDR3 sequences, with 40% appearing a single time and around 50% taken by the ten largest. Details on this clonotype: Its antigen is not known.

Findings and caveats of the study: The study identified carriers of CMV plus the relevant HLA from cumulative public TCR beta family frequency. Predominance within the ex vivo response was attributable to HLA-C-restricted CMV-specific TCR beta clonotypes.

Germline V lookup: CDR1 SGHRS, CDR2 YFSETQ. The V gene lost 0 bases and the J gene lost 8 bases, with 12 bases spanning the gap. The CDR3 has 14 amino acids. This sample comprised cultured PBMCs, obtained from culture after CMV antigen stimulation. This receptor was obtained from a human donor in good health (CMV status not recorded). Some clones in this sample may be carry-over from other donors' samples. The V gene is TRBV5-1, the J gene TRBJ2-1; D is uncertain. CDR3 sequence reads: CASSLEVARHEQFF. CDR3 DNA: TGCGCCAGCAGCTTGGAGGTAGCTCGCCATGAGCAGTTCTTC. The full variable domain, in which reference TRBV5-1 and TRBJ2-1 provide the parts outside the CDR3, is KAGVTQTPRYLIKTRGQQVTLSCSPISGHRSVSWYQQTPGQGLQFLFEYFSETQRNKGNFPGRFSGRQFSNSRSEMNVSTLELGDSALYLCASSLEVARHEQFFGPGTRLTVL.